This TCR beta chain derives from a study of CD8 T cells in ankylosing spondylitis. Study findings and constraints: Earlier literature documents some of the motif variants in reactive arthritis synovial fluid and blood. Within ankylosing spondylitis blood, a TCR beta motif made up of roughly eight highly homologous variants appeared to be characteristic.

By quantitative 5'-RACE with molecular barcodes, the TCR beta libraries were made. In TCRdb, the 5' RACE reads were re-called with MiXCR into one record per CDR3 protein. The sample carries more than 150,000 distinct CDR3 sequences, approximately 18% recorded once. A remark on this clonotype: The target antigen is unknown.

The ends were cut back, 4 bases at V and 4 bases at J, with 13 bases in the middle. The length of the CDR3 is 14 residues. In germline, CDR1 is SGHNT, CDR2 YYREEE (reference sequence). The sequencing sample was made of blood, either unsorted or a sorted T cell fraction (not recorded which). The V gene is TRBV5-4, the J gene TRBJ2-3; D possibly matches TRBD1 or TRBD2 (6 bases each). The source is a male donor aged 10-30 years with ankylosing spondylitis or in good health (not recorded which). DNA for the CDR3: TGTGCCAGCAGCCGACAGGAGGGGTCAGATACGCAGTATTTT. Amino acids: CASSRQEGSDTQYF.